This section outlines one TCR beta chain sequence together with its context. These data are taken from a study of control samples from healthy donors and cancer patients. This CDR3 contains 14 residues. In germline, CDR1 is WSHSY, CDR2 SAAADI. V shed 6 bases and J shed 7 bases, with 16 bases lying between them. Clones were sequenced by immunoSEQ multiplex PCR, and TCRdb holds only the in-frame ones, with some missing. Seen here are approximately 190,000 clones, about nine tenths observed once, and the top ten hold about 2%. The sequence was obtained from a man in his thirties or forties in good health. Sequences were obtained from blood. J is TRBJ1-5 and V is TRBV10-2; D is possibly TRBD1 (5 bases). CDR3 DNA: TGCGCCAGCAGACCTCTTGGGGGACGGCAGCCCCAGCATTTT. This gives the protein CASRPLGGRQPQHF.